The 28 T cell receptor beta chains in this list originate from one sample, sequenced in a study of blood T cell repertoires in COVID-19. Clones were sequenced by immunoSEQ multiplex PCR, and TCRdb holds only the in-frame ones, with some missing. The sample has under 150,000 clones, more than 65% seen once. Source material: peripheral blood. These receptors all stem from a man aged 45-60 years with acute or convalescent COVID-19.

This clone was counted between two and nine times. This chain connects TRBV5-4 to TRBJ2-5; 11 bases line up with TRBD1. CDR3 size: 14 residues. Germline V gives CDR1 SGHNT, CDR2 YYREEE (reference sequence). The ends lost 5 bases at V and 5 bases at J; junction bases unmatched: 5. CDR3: CASSRTGGEETQYF. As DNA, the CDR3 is TGTGCCAGCAGTCGGACAGGGGGCGAGGAGACCCAGTACTTC.

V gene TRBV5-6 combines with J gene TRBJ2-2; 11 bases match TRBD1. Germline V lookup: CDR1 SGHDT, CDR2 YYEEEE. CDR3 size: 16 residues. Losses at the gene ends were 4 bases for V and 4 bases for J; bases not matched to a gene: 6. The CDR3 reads CASSPAGTGGTGELFF. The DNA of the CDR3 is TGTGCCAGCAGCCCCGCCGGGACAGGGGGCACCGGGGAGCTGTTTTTT.

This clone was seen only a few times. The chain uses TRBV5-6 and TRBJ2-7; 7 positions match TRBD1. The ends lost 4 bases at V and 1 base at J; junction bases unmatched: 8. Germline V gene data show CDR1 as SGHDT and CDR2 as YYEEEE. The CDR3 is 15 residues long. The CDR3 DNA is TGTGCCAGCAGCCCTAACAGGGGAAGATCCTACGAGCAGTACGTC. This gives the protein CASSPNRGRSYEQYV.

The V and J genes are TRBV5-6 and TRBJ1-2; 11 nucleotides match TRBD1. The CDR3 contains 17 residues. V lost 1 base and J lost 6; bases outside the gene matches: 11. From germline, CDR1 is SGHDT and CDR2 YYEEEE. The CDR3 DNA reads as TGTGCCAGCAGCTTGAGGACAGGGGGCGATGGGCGAGATGGCTACACCTTC. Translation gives CASSLRTGGDGRDGYTF.

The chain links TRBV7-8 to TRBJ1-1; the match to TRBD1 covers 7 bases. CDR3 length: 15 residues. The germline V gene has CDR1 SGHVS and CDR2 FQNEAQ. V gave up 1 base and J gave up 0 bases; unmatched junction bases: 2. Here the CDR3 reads CASSLVGQMNTEAFF. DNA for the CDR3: TGTGCCAGCAGCTTAGTGGGACAGATGAACACTGAAGCTTTCTTT.

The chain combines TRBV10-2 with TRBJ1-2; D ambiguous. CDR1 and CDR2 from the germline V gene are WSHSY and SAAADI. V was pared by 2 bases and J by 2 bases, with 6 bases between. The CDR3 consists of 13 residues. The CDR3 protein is CASSEDGNYGYTF. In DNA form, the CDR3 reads TGCGCCAGCAGTGAGGACGGGAACTATGGCTACACCTTC.

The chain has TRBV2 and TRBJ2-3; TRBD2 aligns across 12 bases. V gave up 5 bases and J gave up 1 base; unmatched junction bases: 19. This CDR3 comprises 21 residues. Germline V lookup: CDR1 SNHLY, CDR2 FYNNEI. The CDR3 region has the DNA TGTGCCAGCAGTAGCAAGACCGGGACTAGCGGGTCCTGGGGGGGCACAGATACGCAGTATTTT. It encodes CASSSKTGTSGSWGGTDTQYF.

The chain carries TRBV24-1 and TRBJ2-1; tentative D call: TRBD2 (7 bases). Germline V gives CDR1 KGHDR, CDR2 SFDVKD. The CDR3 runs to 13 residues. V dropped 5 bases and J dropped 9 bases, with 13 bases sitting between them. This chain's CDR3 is CATSGGGAPEQFF. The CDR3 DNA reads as TGTGCCACCAGTGGTGGGGGGGCCCCTGAGCAGTTCTTC.

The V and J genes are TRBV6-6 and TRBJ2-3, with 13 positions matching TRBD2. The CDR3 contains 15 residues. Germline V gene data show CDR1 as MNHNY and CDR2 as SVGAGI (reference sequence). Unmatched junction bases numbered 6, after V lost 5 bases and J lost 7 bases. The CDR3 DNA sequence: TGTGCCAGCAGTGGACGACTAGCGGGGGGTTATACGCAGTATTTT. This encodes CASSGRLAGGYTQYF.

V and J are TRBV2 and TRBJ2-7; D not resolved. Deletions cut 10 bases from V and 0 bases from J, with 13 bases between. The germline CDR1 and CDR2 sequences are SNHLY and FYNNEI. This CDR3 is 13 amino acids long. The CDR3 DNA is TGTGCCACCAGCCCTCAGGACTCCTACGAGCAGTACGTC. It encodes CATSPQDSYEQYV.

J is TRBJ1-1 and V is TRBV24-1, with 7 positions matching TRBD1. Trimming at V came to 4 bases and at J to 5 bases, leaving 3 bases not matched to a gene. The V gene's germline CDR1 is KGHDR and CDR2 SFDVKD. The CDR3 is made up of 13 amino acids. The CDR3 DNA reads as TGTGCCACCAGTGACAGGGGGAGGACTGAAGCTTTCTTT. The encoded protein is CATSDRGRTEAFF.

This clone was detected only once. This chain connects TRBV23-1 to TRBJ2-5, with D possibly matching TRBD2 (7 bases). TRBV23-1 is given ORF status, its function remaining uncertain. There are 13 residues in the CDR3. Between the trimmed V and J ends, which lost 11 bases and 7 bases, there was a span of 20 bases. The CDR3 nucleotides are TGCGCCCTTGTCGGGGGGCTTGCCCGGACCCAGTACTTC. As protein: CALVGGLARTQYF.

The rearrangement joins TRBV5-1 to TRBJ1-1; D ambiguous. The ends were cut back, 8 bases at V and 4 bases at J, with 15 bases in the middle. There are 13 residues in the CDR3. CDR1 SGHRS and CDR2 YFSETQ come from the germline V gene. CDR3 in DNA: TGCGCCAGTCAAACTATCCCGGGCACTGAAGCTTTCTTT. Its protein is CASQTIPGTEAFF.

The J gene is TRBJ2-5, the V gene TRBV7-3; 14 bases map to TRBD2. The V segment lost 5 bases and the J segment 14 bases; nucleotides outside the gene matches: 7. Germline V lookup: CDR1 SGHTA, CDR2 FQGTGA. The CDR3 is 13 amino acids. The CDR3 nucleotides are TGTGCCAGCAGCATGGGACTAGCGGGGGACGTCTACTTC. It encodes CASSMGLAGDVYF.

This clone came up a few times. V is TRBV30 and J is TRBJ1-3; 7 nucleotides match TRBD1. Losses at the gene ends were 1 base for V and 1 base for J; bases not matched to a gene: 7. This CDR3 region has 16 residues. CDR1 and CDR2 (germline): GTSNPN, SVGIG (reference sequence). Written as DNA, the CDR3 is TGTGCCTGGAGTGGCCTAGGGGGCGCGTCTGGAAACACCATATATTTT. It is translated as CAWSGLGGASGNTIYF.

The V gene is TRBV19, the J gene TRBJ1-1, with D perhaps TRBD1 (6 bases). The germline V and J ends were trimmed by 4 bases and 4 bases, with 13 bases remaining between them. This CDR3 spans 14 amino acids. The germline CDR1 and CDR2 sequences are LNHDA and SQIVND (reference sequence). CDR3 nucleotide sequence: TGTGCCAGTAGTACCCAACAGGGCTTCACTGAAGCTTTCTTT. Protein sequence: CASSTQQGFTEAFF. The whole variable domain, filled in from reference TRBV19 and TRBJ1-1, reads DGGITQSPKYLFRKEGQNVTLSCEQNLNHDAMYWYRQDPGQGLRLIYYSQIVNDFQKGDIAEGYSVSREKKESFPLTVTSAQKNPTAFYLCASSTQQGFTEAFFGQGTRLTVV.

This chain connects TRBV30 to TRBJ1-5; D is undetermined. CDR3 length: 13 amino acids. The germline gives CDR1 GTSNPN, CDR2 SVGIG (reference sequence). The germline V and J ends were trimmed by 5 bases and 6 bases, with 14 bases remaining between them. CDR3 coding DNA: TGTGCCTGGGGTGGCATTGGCGGTCAGCCCCAGCATTTT. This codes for CAWGGIGGQPQHF. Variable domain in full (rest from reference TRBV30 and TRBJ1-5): SQTIHQWPATLVQPVGSPLSLECTVEGTSNPNLYWYRQAAGRGLQLLFYSVGIGQISSEVPQNLSASRPQDRQFILSSKKLLLSDSGFYLCAWGGIGGQPQHFGDGTRLSIL.

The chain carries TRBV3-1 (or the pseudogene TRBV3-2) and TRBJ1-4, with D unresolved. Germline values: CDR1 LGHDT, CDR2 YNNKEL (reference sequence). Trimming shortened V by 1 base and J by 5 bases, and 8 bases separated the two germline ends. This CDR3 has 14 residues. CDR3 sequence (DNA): TGTGCCAGCAGCCAAGGGGCCGGCAATGAAAAACTGTTTTTT. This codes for CASSQGAGNEKLFF.

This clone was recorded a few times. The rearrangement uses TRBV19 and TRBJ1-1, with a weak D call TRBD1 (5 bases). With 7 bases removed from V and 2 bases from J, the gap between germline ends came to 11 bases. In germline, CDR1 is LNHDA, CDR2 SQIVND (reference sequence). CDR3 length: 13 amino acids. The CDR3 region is CASMGGFNTEAFF. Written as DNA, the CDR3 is TGTGCCAGTATGGGGGGGTTTAACACTGAAGCTTTCTTT.

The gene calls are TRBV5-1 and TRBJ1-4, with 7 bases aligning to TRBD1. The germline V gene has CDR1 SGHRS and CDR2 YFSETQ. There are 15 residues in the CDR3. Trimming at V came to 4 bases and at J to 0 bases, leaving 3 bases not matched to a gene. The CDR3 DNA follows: TGCGCCAGCAGCCGGGACAGCGCAACTAATGAAAAACTGTTTTTT. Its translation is CASSRDSATNEKLFF.

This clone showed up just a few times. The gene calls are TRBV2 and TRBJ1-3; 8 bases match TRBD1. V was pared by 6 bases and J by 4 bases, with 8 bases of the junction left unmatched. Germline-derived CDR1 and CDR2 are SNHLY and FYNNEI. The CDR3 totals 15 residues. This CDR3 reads CASRPDRGIGNTIYF. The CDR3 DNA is TGTGCCAGCAGACCAGACAGGGGAATAGGAAACACCATATATTTT.

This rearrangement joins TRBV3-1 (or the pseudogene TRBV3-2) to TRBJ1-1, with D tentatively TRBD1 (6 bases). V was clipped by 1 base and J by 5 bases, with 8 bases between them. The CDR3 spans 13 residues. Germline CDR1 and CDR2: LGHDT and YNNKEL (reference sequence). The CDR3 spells CASSQVGATEAFF. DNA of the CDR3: TGTGCCAGCAGCCAAGTGGGGGCTACTGAAGCTTTCTTT.

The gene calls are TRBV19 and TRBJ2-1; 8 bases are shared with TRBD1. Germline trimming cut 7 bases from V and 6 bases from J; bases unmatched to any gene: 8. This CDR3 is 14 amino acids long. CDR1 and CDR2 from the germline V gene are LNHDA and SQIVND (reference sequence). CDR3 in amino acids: CASTRDRRSNEQFF. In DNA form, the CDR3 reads TGTGCCAGTACCCGGGACAGGAGGAGCAATGAGCAGTTCTTC.

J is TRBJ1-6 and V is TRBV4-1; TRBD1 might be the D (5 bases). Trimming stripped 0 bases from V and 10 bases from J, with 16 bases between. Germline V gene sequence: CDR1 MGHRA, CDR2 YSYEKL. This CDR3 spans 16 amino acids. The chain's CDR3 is CASSQDLPQGLSPLHF. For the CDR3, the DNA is TGCGCCAGCAGCCAAGATCTTCCCCAGGGATTGTCACCCCTCCACTTT.

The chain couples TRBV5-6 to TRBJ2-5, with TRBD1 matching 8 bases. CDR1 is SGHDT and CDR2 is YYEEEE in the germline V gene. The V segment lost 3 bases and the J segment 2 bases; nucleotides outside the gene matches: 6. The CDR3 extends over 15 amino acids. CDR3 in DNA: TGTGCCAGCAGCTGGGACAGGCAATTTCAAGAGACCCAGTACTTC. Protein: CASSWDRQFQETQYF.

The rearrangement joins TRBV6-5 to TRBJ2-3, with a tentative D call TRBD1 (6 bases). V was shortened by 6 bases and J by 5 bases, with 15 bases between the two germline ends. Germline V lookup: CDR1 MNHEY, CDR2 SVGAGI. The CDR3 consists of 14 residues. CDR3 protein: CASSARTVGDTQYF. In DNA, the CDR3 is TGTGCCAGCAGCGCGAGGACAGTCGGAGATACGCAGTATTTT.

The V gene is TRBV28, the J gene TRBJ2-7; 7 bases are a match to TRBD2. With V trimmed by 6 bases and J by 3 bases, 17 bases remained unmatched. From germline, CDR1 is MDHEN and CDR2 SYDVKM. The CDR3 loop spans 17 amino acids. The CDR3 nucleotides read TGTGCCAGCAGCCCCAGCGGGGTTGGGTTCGACGGCTACGAGCAGTACTTC. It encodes CASSPSGVGFDGYEQYF.

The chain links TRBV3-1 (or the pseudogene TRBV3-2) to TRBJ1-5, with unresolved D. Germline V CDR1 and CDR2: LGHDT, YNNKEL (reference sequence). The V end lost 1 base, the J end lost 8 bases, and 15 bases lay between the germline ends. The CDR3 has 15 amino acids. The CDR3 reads CASSQGTGPMEPQHF. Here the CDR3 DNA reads TGTGCCAGCAGCCAAGGCACTGGGCCCATGGAGCCCCAGCATTTT.